This T cell receptor beta chain was captured in a study of cytomegalovirus exposure and HLA in healthy donors (TCRdb year 2017). About the study as a whole: In an earlier analysis of about 560 of the donors, 276 Gb of sequence data and roughly 100 million unique TCR beta sequences from about 180 million T cells were reported. An earlier analysis of several hundred of the donors applied high-throughput TCR beta sequencing to assess whether each TCR beta V gene segment acted as functional or pseudogenic. Donor age, sex, ethnicity and CMV serostatus were compiled alongside the repertoire data. Rather than drawing on any new phenotypic data, the later analysis identified candidate immune exposures from TCR beta sequences and the way those sequences occurred across donors. To predict cytomegalovirus infection status, the study combined high-throughput TCR immunosequencing, statistical association of individual TCRs with disease status, and machine learning. Roughly 320 gigabases of sequencing data and approximately 92 million unique TCR sequences made up an early release that covered roughly 670 HLA-typed donors. The number of donors typed differed by locus, with roughly 629-640 for A, B, C, DRB1 and DQB1, approximately 500 for DQA1, over 600 for DPA1, and around 460 for DPB1. Genome-wide SNP genotypes for about 55% of the 666 donors were used in a later genetic analysis, which treated that subset as a discovery cohort. Every repertoire in the discovery cohort had been generated on one and the same sequencing platform. Using immunosequencing, the study profiled T cell repertoires from about 610 subjects and related those repertoires to cytomegalovirus serostatus. HLA typing covered class I and class II loci at four-digit resolution. About 5 DR-DQ haplotypes were handled as single units for association and clustering, since linkage in the cohort was strong. On average, around 240,000 unique TCR beta nucleotide sequences were sequenced per donor among 398 genotyped donors of the cohort, with roughly 18% of those sequences being non-productive. A later analysis re-analyzed previously published TCR beta repertoires from about 600 donors and added high-resolution HLA genotyping to study TCR occurrence patterns. The aim of the study was to test whether cataloging public T cell receptors could identify signatures of past pathogen exposure. Besides the first cohort of more than 650 subjects, a separate validation cohort made up of 120 different subjects was used. Of the roughly 390 genotyped donors, roughly 76% were placed in the genetic ancestry cluster associated with self-reported Caucasian donors. The research as a whole found: Immune exposure information for the cohort was limited to CMV serostatus. Some IMGT-functional V segments, including TRBV6-2 and TRBV6-3, could not be distinguished by the 87-base-pair reads and were therefore excluded. According to a later analysis, most CMV-associated TCR beta chains appeared to be HLA-restricted, and the HLA associations seemed to be driven largely by CMV exposure. Only TCR beta chains were sequenced in this cohort, and the absence of alpha or paired-chain data limited detectable features. Three of the identified cytomegalovirus-associated TCR beta chains were confirmed in vitro to be specific for cytomegalovirus antigens. Linkage disequilibrium might explain the correlated functional status among segregating V segments, but an unknown experimental factor could not be ruled out. The classifier was reported to diagnose cytomegalovirus status with high specificity and sensitivity in both the original and validation cohorts. A later analysis found that HLA-associated TCR beta chains were more clonally expanded and had lower generation probabilities than equally common non-associated chains. While some public TCRs were present in many individuals, most TCR sequences turned up only very rarely across donors. In a later analysis, some 17,000 TCR beta sequences were associated with specific HLA alleles at a false discovery rate of 0.05. It was suggested by the authors that the approach could potentially be generalized to other disease states and immunological phenotypes. In a later analysis, several top co-occurrence clusters were reported to appear linked to parvovirus B19, influenza, CMV and Epstein-Barr virus. Over 15 rarely observed V segments, including chromosome 9 orphons, were excluded from the earlier analysis of approximately 500 of the donors because counts were too low. A further reported finding was that TCR beta sequences accurately predicted the HLA-A and HLA-B alleles for most subjects in the first cohort. A later genetic analysis reported fewer N-insertions in productive TCRs among donors in an Asian-associated ancestry cluster than the approximately 670-donor mean. Because some donors lacked HLA typing at each locus, the association tests relied only on the typed subset. In an earlier analysis of several hundred of the donors, most TCR beta V segments were observed in productive rearrangements about 87% or about 30% of the time, broadly matching IMGT annotations. Strong co-occurrence of HLA alleles, especially DR and DQ, made assigning TCR associations to individual alleles difficult. A later genetic analysis associated a missense DCLRE1C variant with V-gene and J-gene trimming of TCR beta chains, and an independent cohort replicated the association. The study gave a list of 150 to 200 TCR beta chains associated with cytomegalovirus. The presence/absence analyses assumed that sequencing depth was roughly uniform across donors, and that assumption may not be true. A cluster of highly shared sequence variants was judged likely to be a technical artifact of the sequencing pipeline. In a later analysis, the rate of TCR association differed among HLA loci, with DRB1 alleles having the most associated TCRs and HLA-C alleles having the fewest.

The junction shows trimming of 7 bases on V and 4 bases on J, and the gene matches do not reach 7 bases of it. The CDR3 sequence holds 15 residues, the cysteine and phenylalanine included. The read is trimmed to its CDR3 DNA, 45 bases read in frame from base 1. CDR1 and CDR2 were assigned from the germline V gene (reference sequence) as LNHDA and SQIVND. This clone was found once. Its target antigen remains unknown. No qualities accompany the bases; no much larger clone lies one base away. The cohort comprised hundreds of healthy bone marrow donors. Cohort members were all nominally healthy when sampled, although unrecorded immune exposures were likely present. Of the 670 or so cohort members, nearly 300 had a positive CMV serostatus and approximately 400 had a negative one, while no CMV serostatus was recorded for the donor. A peripheral blood sample was provided by each donor, and peripheral blood mononuclear cells were used for TCR beta sequencing. The Qiagen DNeasy Blood Extraction Kit was used to extract genomic DNA from the blood cell samples.

To prepare the library, the immunoSEQ multiplex PCR assay was applied. For the multiplex PCR, a mixture combining 60 forward primers for TCR Vbeta segments and 13 reverse primers for TCR Jbeta segments was used. The CDR3 region of rearranged TCR beta genes was amplified from genomic DNA by a multiplex PCR assay. Amplified TCR beta libraries were sequenced as 87-base-pair reads on the Illumina HiSeq System. Under the source paper's analysis protocol: A later analysis counted approximately 76 million unique TCR beta chains across the approximately 700 repertoires, and 9 million to 14 million of these chains were shared by at least two donors. A nearest-neighbor algorithm error-corrected the raw reads and collapsed the reads into unique sequences, merging closely related sequences to remove PCR and sequencing errors. CDR3 sequences were aligned to IMGT reference sequences to assign V, D and J gene segments. For a sequence to be retained, a match of at least six nucleotides to both a V gene segment and a J gene segment was required. A rearrangement was called productive if the CDR3 had no stop codons and remained in frame with V and J, and every other rearrangement was called non-productive. Following IMGT convention, CDR3 was defined as the stretch from the second conserved V-encoded cysteine up to the conserved J-encoded phenylalanine. The earlier analysis of about 640 of the donors excluded any sequence lacking an unambiguous match to a single V gene segment. An earlier analysis of some 500 of the donors classified V segments as functional when productive rearrangements were above 56.7% and as segregating when the standard deviation between donors was above 5%. A statistical classification framework was developed to diagnose cytomegalovirus status using the catalog of TCR beta chain sequences. A later analysis assigned V and J genes by comparing TCR nucleotide sequences with IMGT/GENE-DB human TR gene sequences. The TCRdist pipeline was used in a later analysis to assign CDR3 sequences and most-parsimonious VDJ recombination scenarios. In a later analysis, every TCR beta chain was defined by the combination of its CDR3 amino acid sequence and its V-gene family, and reads without a unique V-gene family were dropped. In a later analysis, several hundred highly shared, low-generation-probability nucleotide sequences were removed to address suspected cross-contamination and a sequencing artifact. A later analysis calculated a clonal expansion index for each public chain from normalized within-repertoire ranks of inferred template counts. In a later analysis, generation probabilities were computed using a VDJ recombination model fitted to out-of-frame rearrangements, and the results were checked against IGoR. Hypergeometric tests were used in a later analysis to score TCR-TCR, TCR-HLA and TCR-CMV co-occurrence, with a repertoire-size bias correction applied to the TCR pairs. To estimate false discovery rates, a later analysis permuted the HLA or CMV assignments 20 times. In a later analysis, co-occurring TCRs were grouped with DBSCAN, and TCRdist sequence similarity was added when clustering was performed within HLA-allele-positive subsets. Repertoires with fewer than 30,000 or more than 120,000 public chains, plus five repertoires with anomalous nucleotide sharing, were excluded from co-occurrence clustering. The immuneACCESS repertoire file appears here via TCRdb, limited to in-frame rearrangements. These files lack a portion of the clones; in checked studies, under half of the deficit traces to unresolved V genes, and the cause of the others is not known. V, J and clone size derive from that table, while D and trimming were established from the DNA sequence. The sample table contains roughly 130,000 clones; only one count was recorded for around 72% of them. About 2.6% of the sample belongs to the ten largest clones.

The receptor comes from a human donor in good health. The material sequenced was PBMCs. Rearrangement joined TRBV19 to TRBJ2-1; 10 central nucleotides agree with TRBD2. The DNA sequence is as follows: TGTGCCAGTACCTCACTAGCGGGGACTTACAATGAGCAGTTCTTC. Its product reads: CASTSLAGTYNEQFF. With all but the CDR3 taken from the reference TRBV19 and TRBJ2-1 genes, the full variable domain is: DGGITQSPKYLFRKEGQNVTLSCEQNLNHDAMYWYRQDPGQGLRLIYYSQIVNDFQKGDIAEGYSVSREKKESFPLTVTSAQKNPTAFYLCASTSLAGTYNEQFFGPGTRLTVL.